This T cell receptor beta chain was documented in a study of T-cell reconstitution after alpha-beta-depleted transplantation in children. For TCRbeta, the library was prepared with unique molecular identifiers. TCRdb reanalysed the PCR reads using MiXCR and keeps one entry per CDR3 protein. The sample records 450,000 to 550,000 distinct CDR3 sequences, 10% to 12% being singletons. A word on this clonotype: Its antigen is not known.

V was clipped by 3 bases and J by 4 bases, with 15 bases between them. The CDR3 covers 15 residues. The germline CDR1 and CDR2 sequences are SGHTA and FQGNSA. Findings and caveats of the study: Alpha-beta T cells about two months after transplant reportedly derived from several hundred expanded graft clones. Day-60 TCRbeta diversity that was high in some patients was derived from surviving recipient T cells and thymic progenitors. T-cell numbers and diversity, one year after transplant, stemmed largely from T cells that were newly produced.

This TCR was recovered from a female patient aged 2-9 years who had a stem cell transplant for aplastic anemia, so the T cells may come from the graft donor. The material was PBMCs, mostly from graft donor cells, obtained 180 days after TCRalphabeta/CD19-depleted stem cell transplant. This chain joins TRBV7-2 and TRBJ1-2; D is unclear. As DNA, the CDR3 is TGTGCCAGCAGCTTCCGTCAGACGGTACCCTATGGCTACACCTTC. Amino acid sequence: CASSFRQTVPYGYTF.